Shown below are 19 T cell receptor beta chains from a single sample sequenced in a study of blood T cell repertoires in COVID-19. Generated by immunoSEQ multiplex PCR, the TCRdb table keeps only in-frame clones and is missing some. The sample has about 100,000 clones, about 91% seen once. The sample consisted of peripheral blood. All receptors derive from a middle-aged man with acute or convalescent COVID-19.

J is TRBJ2-1 and V is TRBV4-2, with 8 bases fitting TRBD2. The CDR3 runs to 20 residues. Germline values: CDR1 LGHNA, CDR2 YNFKEQ. With V trimmed by 3 bases and J by 4 bases, 20 bases remained unmatched. The CDR3 sequence is CASSQGIRAGGPSKYNEQFF. In DNA form, the CDR3 reads TGTGCCAGCAGCCAGGGGATTAGGGCGGGGGGACCATCCAAATACAATGAGCAGTTCTTC.

The rearrangement links TRBV28 to TRBJ1-6; D gene ambiguous. The length of the CDR3 is 16 residues. Deletions cut 6 bases from V and 0 bases from J, with 12 bases between. Germline V gene lookup returns CDR1 MDHEN and CDR2 SYDVKM. CDR3 sequence reads: CASSPTKSSYNSPLHF. CDR3 sequence (DNA): TGTGCCAGCAGCCCCACTAAGAGCTCCTATAATTCACCCCTCCACTTT.

This chain joins TRBV5-1 and TRBJ1-4; TRBD1 aligns across 9 bases. V shed 5 bases, J shed 8 bases, and the junction held 4 bases outside the gene matches. The CDR3 is 13 amino acids. Per germline, CDR1 SGHRS and CDR2 YFSETQ. CDR3 region: CASRGQGGEKLFF. In nucleotides, the CDR3 is TGCGCCAGCAGGGGACAGGGAGGCGAAAAACTGTTTTTT. The full variable domain, rest sourced from reference TRBV5-1 and TRBJ1-4, is KAGVTQTPRYLIKTRGQQVTLSCSPISGHRSVSWYQQTPGQGLQFLFEYFSETQRNKGNFPGRFSGRQFSNSRSEMNVSTLELGDSALYLCASRGQGGEKLFFGSGTQLSVL.

The V call is TRBV2, the J call TRBJ2-1, with a possible D match to TRBD2 (5 bases). The V end was cut by 8 bases, the J end by 6 bases, with 20 bases between. The length of the CDR3 is 15 residues. Germline CDR1 is SNHLY and CDR2 is FYNNEI. The CDR3 reads CASPEGVLTSNEQFF. CDR3 nucleotide sequence: TGTGCCAGCCCCGAGGGTGTCTTAACAAGCAATGAGCAGTTCTTC.

This sequence joins TRBV5-1 and TRBJ2-5, with D maybe TRBD1 (5 bases). CDR1 is SGHRS, CDR2 YFSETQ, per germline. The CDR3 extends over 15 amino acids. Trimming pared 5 bases from V and 5 bases from J, leaving 19 bases between. The CDR3 sequence: CASSPGFGVLETQYF. The CDR3 nucleotides read TGCGCCAGCAGTCCAGGGTTTGGGGTATTGGAGACCCAGTACTTC.

V usage is TRBV6-7 and J usage is TRBJ1-5, with D unclear. TRBV6-7 belongs to the ORF category, with a function that is uncertain. V gave up 2 bases and J gave up 0 bases, with 11 bases separating them. The CDR3 is 16 amino acids. The CDR3 region is CASSYDISLSNQPQHF. CDR3 nucleotides: TGTGCCAGCAGTTACGATATAAGCCTTAGCAATCAGCCCCAGCATTTT.

The rearrangement uses TRBV2 and TRBJ1-6; D is unresolved. Between the trimmed V and J ends, which lost 6 bases and 2 bases, there was a span of 8 bases. The length of the CDR3 is 14 residues. Germline V gene sequence: CDR1 SNHLY, CDR2 FYNNEI. The DNA for the CDR3 is TGTGCCAGCAGCCCCCGGGCCTATAATTCACCCCTCCACTTT. It translates to CASSPRAYNSPLHF.

The J gene is TRBJ2-2, the V gene TRBV11-2; a weak D match, TRBD2 (6 bases). Germline V CDR1 and CDR2: SGHAT, FQNNGV. The CDR3 contains 15 residues. V shed 0 bases and J shed 5 bases, with 10 bases lying between them. The CDR3 nucleotides read TGTGCCAGCAGCTTAGAGGGGGGACGTACCGGGGAGCTGTTTTTT. It encodes CASSLEGGRTGELFF. Based on the CDR3 plus reference TRBV11-2 and TRBJ2-2, the full variable domain is EAGVAQSPRYKIIEKRQSVAFWCNPISGHATLYWYQQILGQGPKLLIQFQNNGVVDDSQLPKDRFSAERLKGVDSTLKIQPAKLEDSAVYLCASSLEGGRTGELFFGEGSRLTVL.

V gene TRBV11-2 combines with J gene TRBJ1-2, with 8 bases fitting TRBD1. The CDR3 has 16 amino acids. CDR1 and CDR2 from the germline V gene are SGHAT and FQNNGV. Losses at the gene ends were 5 bases for V and 8 bases for J; bases not matched to a gene: 16. The DNA for the CDR3 is TGTGCCAGCAGCCCCGGCGACAGGGGAATATCGAGGGGCTACACCTTC. This codes for CASSPGDRGISRGYTF.

V gene TRBV19 combines with J gene TRBJ1-2; 8 bases fit TRBD1. The V gene's germline CDR1 is LNHDA and CDR2 SQIVND (reference sequence). The CDR3 totals 18 residues. V was clipped by 4 bases and J by 0 bases; unmatched bases: 13. The CDR3 region has the DNA TGTGCCAGTAGTACCTTGACAGGGGCCCGACTAACTAACTATGGCTACACCTTC. Protein product: CASSTLTGARLTNYGYTF. The entire variable domain, with the rest obtained from reference TRBV19 and TRBJ1-2, is as follows: DGGITQSPKYLFRKEGQNVTLSCEQNLNHDAMYWYRQDPGQGLRLIYYSQIVNDFQKGDIAEGYSVSREKKESFPLTVTSAQKNPTAFYLCASSTLTGARLTNYGYTFGSGTRLTVV.

The chain uses TRBV18 and TRBJ1-1, with 8 positions matching TRBD1. CDR1 is KGHSH, CDR2 LQKENI, per germline. This CDR3 contains 15 residues. V dropped 2 bases and J dropped 1; count of bases not matched to a gene: 3. The CDR3 DNA follows: TGTGCCAGCTCACCAGGTCAGGGGGCGAACACTGAAGCTTTCTTT. Amino acid sequence: CASSPGQGANTEAFF.

This clone is a singleton in its sample. The chain employs TRBV4-1 and TRBJ1-1; a weak D match, TRBD1 (5 bases). The CDR3 spans 16 residues. Between the trimmed V and J ends, which lost 0 bases and 0 bases, there was a span of 11 bases. Germline CDR1 and CDR2: MGHRA and YSYEKL. The CDR3 sequence is CASSQDTDRLNTEAFF. The CDR3 DNA reads as TGCGCCAGCAGCCAAGATACTGACAGACTGAACACTGAAGCTTTCTTT.

This sequence joins TRBV6-5 and TRBJ1-2, with TRBD1 as a possible D gene (5 bases). V was clipped by 0 bases and J by 2 bases, with 7 bases between them. CDR3 length: 14 residues. Germline V CDR1 and CDR2: MNHEY, SVGAGI. The CDR3 region is CASSYSKGNYGYTF. CDR3 nucleotide sequence: TGTGCCAGCAGTTACTCGAAGGGGAACTATGGCTACACCTTC.

The V call is TRBV19, the J call TRBJ1-1; no reliable D call. The CDR3 length is 16 residues. V was clipped by 3 bases and J by 1 base, with 15 bases between them. CDR1 LNHDA and CDR2 SQIVND come from the germline V gene (reference sequence). CDR3 in amino acids: CASSIGSRGQNTEAFF. The CDR3 nucleotides are TGTGCCAGTAGTATTGGAAGTCGAGGGCAGAACACTGAAGCTTTCTTT.

The chain employs TRBV2 and TRBJ1-5; 8 bases map to TRBD1. Germline lookup yields CDR1 SNHLY and CDR2 FYNNEI. V trimming: 6 bases; J trimming: 13 bases; junction bases outside the gene matches: 8. The CDR3 has 12 residues. CDR3 loop: CASRTGEGSQHF. CDR3 coding DNA: TGTGCCAGCAGGACAGGGGAAGGGTCTCAGCATTTT.

The chain links TRBV5-1 to TRBJ2-7, with 7 bases matching TRBD1. CDR3 length: 13 amino acids. Germline CDR1 is SGHRS and CDR2 is YFSETQ. The V and J ends lost 4 bases and 4 bases, in that order; junction bases with no gene match: 5. The CDR3 sequence is CASSRDSLYEQYF. DNA for the CDR3: TGCGCCAGCAGCCGGGACAGTCTTTACGAGCAGTACTTC.

The rearrangement joins TRBV19 to TRBJ1-3; D not resolved. The CDR3 has 15 amino acids. Trimming pared 3 bases from V and 0 bases from J, leaving 9 bases between. Germline V CDR1 and CDR2: LNHDA, SQIVND (reference sequence). For the CDR3, the DNA is TGTGCCAGTAGTATTTCCTGGAGCTCTGGAAACACCATATATTTT. Amino acids: CASSISWSSGNTIYF.

The V gene is TRBV6-5, the J gene TRBJ2-5, with a weak D call TRBD1 (5 bases). The V end lost 10 bases, the J end lost 5 bases, and 20 bases lay between the germline ends. CDR3 length: 14 amino acids. Per germline, CDR1 MNHEY and CDR2 SVGAGI. The CDR3 here is CAIEARGMFETQYF. CDR3 bases: TGTGCCATCGAAGCTAGGGGAATGTTCGAGACCCAGTACTTC.

This CDR3 is CASRGDRGLNQPQHF. CDR3 coding DNA: TGTGCCAGCAGAGGGGACAGGGGGCTTAATCAGCCCCAGCATTTT. The gene calls are TRBV2 and TRBJ1-5, with 12 bases that match TRBD1. V dropped 6 bases and J dropped 4; count of bases not matched to a gene: 4. Germline V gives CDR1 SNHLY, CDR2 FYNNEI. The CDR3 loop spans 15 amino acids. The whole variable domain, remainder taken from reference TRBV2 and TRBJ1-5, is EPEVTQTPSHQVTQMGQEVILRCVPISNHLYFYWYRQILGQKVEFLVSFYNNEISEKSEIFDDQFSVERPDGSNFTLKIRSTKLEDSAMYFCASRGDRGLNQPQHFGDGTRLSIL.